This entry describes one T cell receptor beta chain. The target antigen is unknown. Here immunoSEQ multiplex PCR was the method, and the copy in TCRdb shows in-frame clones only, minus some. The sample lists 90,000 to 100,000 clones; around 89% were seen once. This entry comes from a study of T cell responses to AZD1222 COVID-19 vaccine. General study points: Nearly half of spike-specific TCRs reportedly target unmutated variant regions.

Trimming removed 0 bases from V and 4 bases from J; junction bases left unmatched: 4. Germline V gene data show CDR1 as SGDLS and CDR2 as YYNGEE. CDR3 size: 15 residues. The chain recombines TRBV9 with TRBJ2-7, with 10 positions matching TRBD1. The sequenced sample was peripheral blood, obtained on day 0 of AZD1222 vaccination. The source of this sequence is an adult in good health. Here the CDR3 DNA reads TGTGCCAGCAGCGTAGGCGGGACAGGGGTATACGAGCAGTACTTC. Encoded protein: CASSVGGTGVYEQYF. Full variable domain (missing parts from reference TRBV9 and TRBJ2-7): DSGVTQTPKHLITATGQRVTLRCSPRSGDLSVYWYQQSLDQGLQFLIQYYNGEERAKGNILERFSAQQFPDLHSELNLSSLELGDSALYFCASSVGGTGVYEQYFGPGTRLTVT.